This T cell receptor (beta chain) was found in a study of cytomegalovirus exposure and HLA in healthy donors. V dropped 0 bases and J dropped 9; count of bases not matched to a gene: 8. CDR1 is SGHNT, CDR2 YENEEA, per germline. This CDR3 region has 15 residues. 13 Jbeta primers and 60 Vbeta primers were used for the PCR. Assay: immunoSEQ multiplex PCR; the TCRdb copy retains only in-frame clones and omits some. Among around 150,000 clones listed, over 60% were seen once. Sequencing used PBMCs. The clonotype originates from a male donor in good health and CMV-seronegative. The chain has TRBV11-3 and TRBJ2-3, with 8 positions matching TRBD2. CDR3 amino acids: CASSLDTASGRTQYF. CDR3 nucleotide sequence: TGTGCCAGCAGCTTAGATACGGCTAGCGGGCGGACGCAGTATTTT.